This entry is about one T cell receptor beta chain. Its specificity is unknown. These data belong to a study of PD-1 blockade in mismatch repair-deficient tumors. Study-wide background: All were previously treated, progressing patients with some twelve mismatch repair-deficient cancer types. Study results and caveats: Rapid post-treatment expansion, then contraction, generally preceding radiologic response, marked tumor-resident clones.

Every patient had mismatch repair deficiency by PCR or immunohistochemistry. TCRs were sequenced from a few patients responding to pembrolizumab. Clones were sequenced by immunoSEQ multiplex PCR, and TCRdb holds only the in-frame ones, with some missing. The sample contains about 9,400 clones, around 85% of which appear only once. This CDR3 has 17 residues. Germline values: CDR1 SGHNT, CDR2 YENEEA. The trim removed 5 bases at V and 0 bases at J, leaving 6 bases unmatched. The receptor was isolated from an adult with mismatch repair-deficient cancer. The chain is built from TRBV11-3 and TRBJ2-6; 8 bases are shared with TRBD1. The specimen was PBMCs, collected less than 47 weeks after starting pembrolizumab. The CDR3 reads CASSTGQGDSGANVLTF. CDR3 DNA: TGTGCCAGCAGCACTGGACAGGGTGACTCTGGGGCCAACGTCCTGACTTTC.